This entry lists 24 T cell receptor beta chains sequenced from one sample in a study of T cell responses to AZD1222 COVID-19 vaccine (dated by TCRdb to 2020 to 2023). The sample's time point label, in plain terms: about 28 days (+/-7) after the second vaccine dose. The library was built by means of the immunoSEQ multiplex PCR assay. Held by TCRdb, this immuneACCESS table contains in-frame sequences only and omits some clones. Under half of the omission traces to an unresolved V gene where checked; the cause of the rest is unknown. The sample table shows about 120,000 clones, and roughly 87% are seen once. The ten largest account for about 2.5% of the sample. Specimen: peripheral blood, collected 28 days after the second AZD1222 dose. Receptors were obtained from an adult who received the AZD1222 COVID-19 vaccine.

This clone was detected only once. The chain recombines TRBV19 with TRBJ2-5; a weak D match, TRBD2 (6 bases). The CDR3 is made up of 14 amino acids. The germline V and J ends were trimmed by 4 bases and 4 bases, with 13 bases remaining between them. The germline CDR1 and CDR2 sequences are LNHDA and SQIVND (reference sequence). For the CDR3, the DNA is TGTGCCAGTAGTAATGGCGGGGCGGCAGAGACCCAGTACTTC. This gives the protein CASSNGGAAETQYF.

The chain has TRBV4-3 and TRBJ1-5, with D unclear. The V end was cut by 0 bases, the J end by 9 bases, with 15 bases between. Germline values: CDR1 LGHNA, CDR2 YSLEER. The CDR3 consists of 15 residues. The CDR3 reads CASSQDRSEVRPQHF. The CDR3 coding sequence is TGCGCCAGCAGCCAAGATAGGAGTGAGGTGCGGCCCCAGCATTTT.

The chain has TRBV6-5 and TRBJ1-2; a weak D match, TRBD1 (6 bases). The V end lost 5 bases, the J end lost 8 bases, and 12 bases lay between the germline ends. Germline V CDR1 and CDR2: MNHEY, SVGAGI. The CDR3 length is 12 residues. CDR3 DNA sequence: TGTGCCAGCAGTCCAGGGGCGGGAGGCTACACCTTC. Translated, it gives CASSPGAGGYTF.

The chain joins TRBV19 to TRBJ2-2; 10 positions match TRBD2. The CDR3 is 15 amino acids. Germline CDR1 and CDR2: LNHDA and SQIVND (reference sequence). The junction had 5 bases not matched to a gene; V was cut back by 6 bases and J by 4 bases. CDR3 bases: TGTGCCAGTAGGTTACTAGCGGGGCGCACCGGGGAGCTGTTTTTT. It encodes CASRLLAGRTGELFF.

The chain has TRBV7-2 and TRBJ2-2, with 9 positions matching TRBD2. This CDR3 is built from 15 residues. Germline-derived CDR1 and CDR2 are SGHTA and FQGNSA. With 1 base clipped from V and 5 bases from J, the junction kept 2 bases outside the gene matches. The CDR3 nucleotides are TGTGCCAGCAGCTTAGGCCTAGCGGGAACCGGGGAGCTGTTTTTT. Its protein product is CASSLGLAGTGELFF.

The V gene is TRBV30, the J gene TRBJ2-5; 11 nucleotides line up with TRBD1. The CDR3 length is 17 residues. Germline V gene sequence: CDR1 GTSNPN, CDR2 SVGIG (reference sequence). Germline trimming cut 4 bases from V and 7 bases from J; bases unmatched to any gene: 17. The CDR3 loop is CAWTPIEVGQGVGTQYF. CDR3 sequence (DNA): TGTGCCTGGACTCCCATAGAAGTGGGACAGGGGGTTGGGACCCAGTACTTC.

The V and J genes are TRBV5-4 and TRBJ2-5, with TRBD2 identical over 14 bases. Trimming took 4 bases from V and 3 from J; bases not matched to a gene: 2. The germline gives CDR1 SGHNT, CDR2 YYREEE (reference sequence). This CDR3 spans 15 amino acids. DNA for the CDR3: TGTGCCAGCAGCGCGACTAGCGGGGGGGAAGAGACCCAGTACTTC. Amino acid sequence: CASSATSGGEETQYF.

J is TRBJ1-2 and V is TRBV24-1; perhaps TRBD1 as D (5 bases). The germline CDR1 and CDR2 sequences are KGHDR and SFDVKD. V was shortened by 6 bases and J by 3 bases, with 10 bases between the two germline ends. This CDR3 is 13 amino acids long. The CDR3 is CATSSGGDYGYTF. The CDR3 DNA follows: TGTGCCACCAGTTCGGGGGGGGACTATGGCTACACCTTC.

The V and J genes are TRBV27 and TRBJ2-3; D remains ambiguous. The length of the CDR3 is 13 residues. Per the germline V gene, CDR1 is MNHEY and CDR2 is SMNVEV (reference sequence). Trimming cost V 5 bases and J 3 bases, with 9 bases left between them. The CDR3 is CASSPRQTDTQYF. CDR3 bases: TGTGCCAGCAGTCCCCGGCAAACAGATACGCAGTATTTT.

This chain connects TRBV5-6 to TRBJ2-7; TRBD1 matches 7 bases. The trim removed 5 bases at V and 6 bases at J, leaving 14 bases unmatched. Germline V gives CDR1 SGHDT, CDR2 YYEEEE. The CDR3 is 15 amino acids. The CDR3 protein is CASRETGKNVGEQYF. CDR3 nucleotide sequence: TGTGCCAGCAGAGAGACAGGGAAAAATGTCGGCGAGCAGTACTTC.

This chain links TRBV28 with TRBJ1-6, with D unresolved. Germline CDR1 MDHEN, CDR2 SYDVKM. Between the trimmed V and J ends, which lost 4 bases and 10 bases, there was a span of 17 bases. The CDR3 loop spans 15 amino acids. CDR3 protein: CASSWAADLVSPLHF. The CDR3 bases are TGTGCCAGCAGTTGGGCGGCGGACTTGGTGTCACCCCTCCACTTT.

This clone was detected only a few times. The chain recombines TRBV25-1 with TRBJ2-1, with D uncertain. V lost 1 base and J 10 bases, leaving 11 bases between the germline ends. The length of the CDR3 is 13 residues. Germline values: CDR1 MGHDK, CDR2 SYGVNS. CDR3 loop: CASSELWPAEQFF. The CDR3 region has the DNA TGTGCCAGCAGTGAATTGTGGCCGGCGGAGCAGTTCTTC.

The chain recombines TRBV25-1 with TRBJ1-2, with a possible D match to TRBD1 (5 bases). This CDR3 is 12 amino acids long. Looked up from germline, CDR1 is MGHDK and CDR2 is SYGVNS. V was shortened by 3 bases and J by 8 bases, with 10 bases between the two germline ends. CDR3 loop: CASSDPTGGYTF. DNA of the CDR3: TGTGCCAGCAGTGATCCCACAGGAGGCTACACCTTC.

The CDR3 loop is CASSPSKGRMNYGYTF. In nucleotides, the CDR3 is TGTGCCAGCAGCCCTTCTAAGGGACGGATGAACTATGGCTACACCTTC. The chain recombines TRBV3-1 (or the pseudogene TRBV3-2) with TRBJ1-2, with D possibly TRBD1 on 5 matching bases. Between the trimmed V and J ends, which lost 4 bases and 2 bases, there was a span of 17 bases. The CDR3 spans 16 residues. Germline assignment: CDR1 LGHDT and CDR2 YNNKEL (reference sequence).

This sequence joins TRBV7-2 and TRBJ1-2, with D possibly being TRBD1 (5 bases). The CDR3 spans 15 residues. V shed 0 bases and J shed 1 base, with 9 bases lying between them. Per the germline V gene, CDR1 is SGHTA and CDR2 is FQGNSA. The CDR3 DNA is TGTGCCAGCAGCTTAGCGGGGGGACTTAACTATGGCTACACCTTC. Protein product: CASSLAGGLNYGYTF. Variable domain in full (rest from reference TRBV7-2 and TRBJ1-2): GAGVSQSPSNKVTEKGKDVELRCDPISGHTALYWYRQSLGQGLEFLIYFQGNSAPDKSGLPSDRFSAERTGGSVSTLTIQRTQQEDSAVYLCASSLAGGLNYGYTFGSGTRLTVV.

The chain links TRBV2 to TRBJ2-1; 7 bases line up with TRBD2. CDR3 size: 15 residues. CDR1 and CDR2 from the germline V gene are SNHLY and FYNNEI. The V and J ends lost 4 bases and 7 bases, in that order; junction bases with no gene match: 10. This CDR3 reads CASSVAGVTWNEQFF. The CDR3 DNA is TGTGCCAGCAGTGTGGCGGGGGTTACTTGGAATGAGCAGTTCTTC.

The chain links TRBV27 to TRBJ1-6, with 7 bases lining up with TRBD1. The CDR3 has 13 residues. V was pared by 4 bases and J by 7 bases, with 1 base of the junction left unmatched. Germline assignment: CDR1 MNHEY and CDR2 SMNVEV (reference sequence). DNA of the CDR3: TGTGCCAGCAGTTGGGACAGAAATTCACCCCTCCACTTT. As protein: CASSWDRNSPLHF.

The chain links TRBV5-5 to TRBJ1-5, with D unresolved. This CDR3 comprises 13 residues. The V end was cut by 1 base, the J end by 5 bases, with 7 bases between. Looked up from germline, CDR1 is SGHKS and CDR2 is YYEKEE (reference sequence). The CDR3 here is CASSLLPDQPQHF. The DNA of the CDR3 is TGTGCCAGCAGCTTGTTACCCGATCAGCCCCAGCATTTT.

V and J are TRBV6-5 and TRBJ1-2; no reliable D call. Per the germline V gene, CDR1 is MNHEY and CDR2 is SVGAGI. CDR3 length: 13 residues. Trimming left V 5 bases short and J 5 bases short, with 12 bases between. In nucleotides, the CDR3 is TGTGCCAGCAGTCCACACCAGGTTTATGGCTACACCTTC. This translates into CASSPHQVYGYTF.

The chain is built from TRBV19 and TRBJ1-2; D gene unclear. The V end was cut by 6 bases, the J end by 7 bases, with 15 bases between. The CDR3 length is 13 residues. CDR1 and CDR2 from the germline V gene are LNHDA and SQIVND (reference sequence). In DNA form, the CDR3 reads TGTGCCAGTAGCCGGACGGGGAACAGTGGCTACACCTTC. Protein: CASSRTGNSGYTF.

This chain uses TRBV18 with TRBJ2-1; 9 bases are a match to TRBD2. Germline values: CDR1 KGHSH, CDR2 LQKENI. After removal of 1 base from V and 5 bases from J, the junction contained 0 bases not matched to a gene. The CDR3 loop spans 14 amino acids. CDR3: CASSPRLADNEQFF. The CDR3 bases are TGTGCCAGCTCACCACGACTAGCGGACAATGAGCAGTTCTTC.

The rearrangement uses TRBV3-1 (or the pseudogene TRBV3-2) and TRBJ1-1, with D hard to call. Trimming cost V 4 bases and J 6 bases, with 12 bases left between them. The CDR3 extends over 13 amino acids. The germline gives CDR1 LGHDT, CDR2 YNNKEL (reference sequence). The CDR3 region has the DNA TGTGCCAGCAGCCGCGACCGAAAAGCTGAAGCTTTCTTT. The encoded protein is CASSRDRKAEAFF.

The CDR3 region is CASRDRGRETQYF. CDR3 coding DNA: TGTGCCAGTCGAGACAGGGGGCGCGAGACCCAGTACTTC. This rearrangement joins TRBV19 to TRBJ2-5; TRBD1 agrees at 10 bases. Germline CDR1 reads LNHDA; CDR2 reads SQIVND (reference sequence). The CDR3 runs 13 residues. V dropped 8 bases and J dropped 5; count of bases not matched to a gene: 5.

CDR3 in amino acids: CASRSRRANQPQHF. The CDR3 DNA reads TGTGCCAGCAGGTCCCGACGGGCAAATCAGCCCCAGCATTTT. The chain carries TRBV28 and TRBJ1-5; D unclear. The CDR3 consists of 14 residues. Germline V CDR1 and CDR2: MDHEN, SYDVKM. Trimming removed 6 bases from V and 4 bases from J, with 13 bases in between.